The 28 T cell receptor beta chains in this list originate from one sample, sequenced in a study of blood T cell repertoires in COVID-19. Method: immunoSEQ multiplex PCR; TCRdb's copy keeps in-frame clones and lacks some. The sample carries about 250,000 clones, roughly 80% recorded once. Sequencing input: PBMCs or T cells enriched from blood (not recorded which). Every receptor here comes from a man in his forties or fifties who had been exposed to COVID-19.

The chain uses TRBV6-5 and TRBJ2-1; D is perhaps TRBD2 (6 bases). CDR1 is MNHEY, CDR2 SVGAGI, per germline. V shed 6 bases and J shed 7 bases, with 19 bases lying between them. The CDR3 has 15 amino acids. CDR3 nucleotides: TGTGCCAGCAGCTCGACTAGAATTCCTACTAATGAGCAGTTCTTC. This gives the protein CASSSTRIPTNEQFF.

The chain uses TRBV28 and TRBJ2-3, with TRBD2 as a possible D gene (5 bases). The germline V gene has CDR1 MDHEN and CDR2 SYDVKM. Trimming took off 7 bases at V and 2 bases at J, with 16 bases between the two ends. CDR3 length: 15 residues. CDR3 in DNA: TGTGCCAGCATAAGAGGAGCGGAGTTCACAGATACGCAGTATTTT. Its translation is CASIRGAEFTDTQYF.

This clone has just a few counts. The V call is TRBV19, the J call TRBJ1-1; 8 bases agree with TRBD1. Germline assignment: CDR1 LNHDA and CDR2 SQIVND (reference sequence). The junction had 12 bases not matched to a gene; V was cut back by 6 bases and J by 6 bases. This CDR3 is 15 amino acids long. This CDR3 reads CASRALGQGFAEAFF. DNA for the CDR3: TGTGCCAGTAGGGCGCTCGGACAGGGTTTCGCTGAAGCTTTCTTT.

This chain links TRBV18 with TRBJ2-2, with 7 bases aligning to TRBD1. This CDR3 has 16 residues. The J segment lost 4 bases and the V segment lost 4 bases, leaving 9 bases of the junction unmatched. Germline lookup yields CDR1 KGHSH and CDR2 LQKENI. CDR3 nucleotide sequence: TGTGCCAGCTCACGGCGAGGGGACAGCCGCACCGGGGAGCTGTTTTTT. Translated, it gives CASSRRGDSRTGELFF.

This clone was seen only a few times. The V call is TRBV11-2, the J call TRBJ2-7; 8 nucleotides align to TRBD2. The CDR3 covers 14 residues. From germline, CDR1 is SGHAT and CDR2 FQNNGV. The ends lost 4 bases at V and 5 bases at J; junction bases unmatched: 7. The CDR3 sequence: CASSSAGTRDEQYF. DNA for the CDR3: TGTGCCAGCAGCTCGGCCGGGACTAGAGACGAGCAGTACTTC.

The chain employs TRBV6-6 and TRBJ1-3, with 7 bases lining up with TRBD1. The CDR3 runs to 14 residues. Germline lookup yields CDR1 MNHNY and CDR2 SVGAGI (reference sequence). The V gene end was trimmed by 6 bases and the J gene end by 4 bases; junction bases not matched to a gene: 6. CDR3 in DNA: TGTGCCAGCAGCAGGGGGATTATAGGAAACACCATATATTTT. Its protein is CASSRGIIGNTIYF.

The chain joins TRBV19 to TRBJ1-2; the D gene is possibly TRBD1 (5 bases). The V end was cut by 3 bases, the J end by 5 bases, with 19 bases between. Germline loops: CDR1 LNHDA, CDR2 SQIVND (reference sequence). The CDR3 is made up of 16 amino acids. This chain's CDR3 is CASSIIIGRGEYGYTF. Here the CDR3 DNA reads TGTGCCAGTAGTATCATCATCGGGAGGGGCGAATATGGCTACACCTTC.

J is TRBJ2-7 and V is TRBV5-1, with D hard to call. The CDR3 extends over 15 amino acids. Germline CDR1 and CDR2: SGHRS and YFSETQ. V was clipped by 0 bases and J by 0 bases, with 10 bases between them. In DNA, the CDR3 is TGCGCCAGCAGCTTGGAGTCGTTCAGCTCCTACGAGCAGTACTTC. Translated: CASSLESFSSYEQYF. The complete variable domain, with remaining parts taken from reference TRBV5-1 and TRBJ2-7, reads KAGVTQTPRYLIKTRGQQVTLSCSPISGHRSVSWYQQTPGQGLQFLFEYFSETQRNKGNFPGRFSGRQFSNSRSEMNVSTLELGDSALYLCASSLESFSSYEQYFGPGTRLTVT.

The chain is built from TRBV11-3 and TRBJ1-6; D is undetermined. The V and J ends lost 7 bases and 3 bases respectively, with 4 bases between them. The CDR3 sequence is 12 residues long. Germline CDR1 reads SGHNT; CDR2 reads YENEEA. CDR3 DNA sequence: TGTGCCAGCACCTACTATAATTCACCCCTCCACTTT. The encoded protein is CASTYYNSPLHF. Using reference TRBV11-3 and TRBJ1-6 for the parts outside the CDR3, the full variable domain is EAGVVQSPRYKIIEKKQPVAFWCNPISGHNTLYWYLQNLGQGPELLIRYENEEAVDDSQLPKDRFSAERLKGVDSTLKIQPAELGDSAVYLCASTYYNSPLHFGNGTRLTVT.

This clone showed up just a few times. The chain carries TRBV19 and TRBJ1-2, with 8 positions matching TRBD1. V trimming: 3 bases; J trimming: 8 bases; junction bases outside the gene matches: 14. Germline CDR1 is LNHDA and CDR2 is SQIVND (reference sequence). The CDR3 is made up of 16 amino acids. CDR3 residues: CASSILGQGILGGYTF. The CDR3 nucleotides read TGTGCCAGTAGTATTCTCGGACAGGGAATTCTAGGCGGCTACACCTTC. The entire variable domain, with the rest obtained from reference TRBV19 and TRBJ1-2, is as follows: DGGITQSPKYLFRKEGQNVTLSCEQNLNHDAMYWYRQDPGQGLRLIYYSQIVNDFQKGDIAEGYSVSREKKESFPLTVTSAQKNPTAFYLCASSILGQGILGGYTFGSGTRLTVV.

The V and J genes are TRBV9 and TRBJ1-2; D unclear. The CDR3 totals 13 residues. Trimming stripped 3 bases from V and 4 bases from J, with 10 bases between. Looked up from germline, CDR1 is SGDLS and CDR2 is YYNGEE. DNA of the CDR3: TGTGCCAGCAGCGCCTCAGGATCCTATGGCTACACCTTC. It is translated as CASSASGSYGYTF.

The V gene is TRBV6-5, the J gene TRBJ2-7, with TRBD1 as a possible D gene (7 bases). V was cut by 5 bases and J by 4 bases, with 18 bases left in between. Germline CDR1 is MNHEY and CDR2 is SVGAGI. The CDR3 consists of 15 residues. CDR3 in amino acids: CASSNYQGEEYEQYF. The CDR3 DNA reads as TGTGCCAGCAGTAACTACCAGGGGGAGGAGTACGAGCAGTACTTC.

Points on this clone: One junction end disagrees with the germline gene, perhaps due to a read error. CDR3 coding DNA: TGTGCTAGCAGCCCCACCCGGGCCAAACCTAGGACTAGCGGGGGGTCCTACGAGCAGTACTTC. This codes for CASSPTRAKPRTSGGSYEQYF. This chain connects TRBV7-7 to TRBJ2-7; the match to TRBD2 covers 14 bases. The CDR3 totals 21 residues. Germline V gene sequence: CDR1 SSHAT, CDR2 FNYEAQ (reference sequence).

The chain is built from TRBV20-1 and TRBJ2-1; TRBD2 matches 7 bases. V gave up 6 bases and J gave up 8 bases; unmatched junction bases: 4. In germline, CDR1 is DFQATT, CDR2 SNEGSKA (reference sequence). The CDR3 loop spans 11 amino acids. Here the CDR3 reads CSARTRDEQFF. In nucleotides, the CDR3 is TGCAGTGCACGGACTAGAGATGAGCAGTTCTTC.

This clone was observed once. The chain links TRBV2 to TRBJ2-1, with TRBD2 matching 10 bases. CDR3 size: 15 residues. Trimming removed 7 bases from V and 6 bases from J; junction bases left unmatched: 9. Germline V gene lookup returns CDR1 SNHLY and CDR2 FYNNEI. The CDR3 here is CASMATSGTGNEQFF. The CDR3 nucleotides are TGTGCCAGCATGGCCACTAGCGGGACTGGCAATGAGCAGTTCTTC.

The chain employs TRBV5-1 and TRBJ2-5; 12 positions match TRBD2. Unmatched junction bases numbered 12, after V lost 1 base and J lost 5 bases. This CDR3 is built from 18 residues. Germline V lookup: CDR1 SGHRS, CDR2 YFSETQ. CDR3 sequence: CASSLFPGLAGWSETQYF. Here the CDR3 DNA reads TGCGCCAGCAGCTTGTTCCCAGGACTAGCGGGATGGTCCGAGACCCAGTACTTC.

V and J are TRBV12-5 and TRBJ2-5; the D gene is possibly TRBD2 (5 bases). Trimming removed 1 base from V and 5 bases from J, with 11 bases in between. This CDR3 spans 14 amino acids. Germline V lookup: CDR1 LGHNT, CDR2 FRNRAP. CDR3 sequence reads: CASGLGRVGETQYF. As DNA, the CDR3 is TGTGCTAGTGGTTTGGGGCGGGTCGGGGAGACCCAGTACTTC.

J is TRBJ2-5 and V is TRBV30, with TRBD1 as a possible D gene (5 bases). The CDR3 is 13 residues long. Germline loops: CDR1 GTSNPN, CDR2 SVGIG (reference sequence). V lost 1 base to trimming and J lost 1 base, with 7 bases between them. CDR3 DNA: TGTGCCTGGAGTGGACAGTTCCAAGAGACCCAGTACTTC. Its translation: CAWSGQFQETQYF.

The gene calls are TRBV2 and TRBJ2-2, with D possibly matching TRBD2 (6 bases). This CDR3 contains 13 residues. Germline V CDR1 and CDR2: SNHLY, FYNNEI. V lost 11 bases and J 7 bases, leaving 17 bases between the germline ends. The DNA for the CDR3 is TGTGCCGGAGCACGGGAGCCCGACGGGGAGCTGTTTTTT. This codes for CAGAREPDGELFF.

The chain carries TRBV5-1 and TRBJ2-5; TRBD1 matches at 7 bases. The CDR3 contains 14 residues. The junction had 5 bases not matched to a gene; V was cut back by 4 bases and J by 2 bases. Germline lookup yields CDR1 SGHRS and CDR2 YFSETQ. As DNA, the CDR3 is TGCGCCAGCAGCACCGGCAGGGGGCAAGAGACCCAGTACTTC. Translating it yields CASSTGRGQETQYF. Full variable domain (rest looked up from reference TRBV5-1 and TRBJ2-5): KAGVTQTPRYLIKTRGQQVTLSCSPISGHRSVSWYQQTPGQGLQFLFEYFSETQRNKGNFPGRFSGRQFSNSRSEMNVSTLELGDSALYLCASSTGRGQETQYFGPGTRLLVL.

This clone was seen more than once but under ten times. The chain recombines TRBV6-6 with TRBJ1-5, with a possible D match to TRBD1 (5 bases). This CDR3 has 12 residues. The V gene lost 7 bases and the J gene lost 4 bases, with 8 bases spanning the gap. Germline V gives CDR1 MNHNY, CDR2 SVGAGI (reference sequence). The CDR3 sequence: CASKEGNQPQHF. The CDR3 DNA reads TGTGCCAGCAAGGAGGGGAATCAGCCCCAGCATTTT.

The sample holds many counts of this clone. The CDR3 nucleotides are TGTGCCAGCTCAAGGGGACAGGGGATCGAAAAACTGTTTTTT. It yields the protein CASSRGQGIEKLFF. The genes are TRBV18 and TRBJ1-4; 10 bases match TRBD1. Trimming cost V 5 bases and J 8 bases; bases outside gene matches: 5. The germline V gene encodes CDR1 KGHSH and CDR2 LQKENI. This CDR3 contains 14 residues.

The CDR3 DNA reads TGTGCCAGCTCACTTGTAGCGGGGCCAGGGGGATTTGGGGAGCAGTACTTC. Its translation is CASSLVAGPGGFGEQYF. The rearrangement joins TRBV18 to TRBJ2-7; tentatively, D is TRBD2 (8 bases). Germline assignment: CDR1 KGHSH and CDR2 LQKENI. The CDR3 contains 17 residues. V dropped 4 bases and J dropped 7 bases, with 26 bases sitting between them.

Only one count was recorded for this clone. This rearrangement joins TRBV11-2 to TRBJ1-3; D gene ambiguous. V was cut by 0 bases and J by 2 bases, with 14 bases left in between. The CDR3 is 17 residues long. Per the germline V gene, CDR1 is SGHAT and CDR2 is FQNNGV. The chain's CDR3 is CASSLEYGLLPGNTIYF. CDR3 in DNA: TGTGCCAGCAGCTTAGAGTATGGCCTTCTTCCTGGAAACACCATATATTTT.

The chain combines TRBV13 with TRBJ2-2, with TRBD1 as a possible D gene (6 bases). The CDR3 is made up of 17 amino acids. The ends were cut back, 8 bases at V and 5 bases at J, with 24 bases in the middle. Germline CDR1 PRHDT, CDR2 FYEKMQ (reference sequence). The CDR3 loop is CASGRTPGVAGTGELFF. As DNA, the CDR3 is TGTGCCAGCGGTCGGACACCAGGGGTAGCAGGTACCGGGGAGCTGTTTTTT.

This rearrangement joins TRBV11-1 to TRBJ2-7; 8 bases match TRBD1. V trimming: 5 bases; J trimming: 4 bases; junction bases outside the gene matches: 7. Germline lookup yields CDR1 SGHAT and CDR2 FQDESV (reference sequence). CDR3 size: 14 residues. The CDR3 is CASSVDREWYEQYF. DNA for the CDR3: TGTGCCAGCAGCGTGGACAGGGAATGGTACGAGCAGTACTTC.

The chain is built from TRBV6-5 and TRBJ1-6, with unresolved D. CDR3 length: 15 residues. Germline assignment: CDR1 MNHEY and CDR2 SVGAGI. V dropped 3 bases and J dropped 9 bases, with 15 bases sitting between them. CDR3 sequence: CASSYVRTSGSPLHF. CDR3 in DNA: TGTGCCAGCAGTTATGTTAGGACTTCGGGTTCACCCCTCCACTTT.

CDR3 in amino acids: CASSLDTLAAGMHEQYF. The CDR3 DNA sequence: TGTGCCAGCAGCTTAGATACACTAGCGGCGGGTATGCACGAGCAGTACTTC. The genes are TRBV7-9 and TRBJ2-7; 8 bases agree with TRBD2. V was clipped by 1 base and J by 5 bases; unmatched bases: 13. Germline V gene data show CDR1 as SEHNR and CDR2 as FQNEAQ (reference sequence). CDR3 length: 17 amino acids.